This TCR beta chain was identified during a study of beta chain features in type 1 diabetes. CDR3 length: 14 amino acids. From germline, CDR1 is MDHEN and CDR2 SYDVKM. The germline V and J ends were trimmed by 2 bases and 4 bases, with 12 bases remaining between them. All of the isolated RNA was reverse transcribed, so expressed TCRB transcripts were sequenced. Only in-frame clones appear in the TCRdb table, and some are missing; sequencing was by immunoSEQ multiplex PCR. The table records under 300,000 clones, about 26% of them present only once. A sort by CD45RO/CCR7/CD25/CD127/CD95/CD27 yielded CD4+ naive, central memory, regulatory and stem cell-like memory cells.

This sequence originates from a man younger than 40 in good health. The sequenced material came from central memory CD4+ T cells from blood. The chain has TRBV28 and TRBJ2-7, with a possible D match to TRBD1 (6 bases). The CDR3 region is CASSLRGHLYEQYF. The CDR3 region has the DNA TGTGCCAGCAGTTTACGGGGACACCTTTACGAGCAGTACTTC. Full variable domain (rest looked up from reference TRBV28 and TRBJ2-7): DVKVTQSSRYLVKRTGEKVFLECVQDMDHENMFWYRQDPGLGLRLIYFSYDVKMKEKGDIPEGYSVSREKKERFSLILESASTNQTSMYLCASSLRGHLYEQYFGPGTRLTVT.